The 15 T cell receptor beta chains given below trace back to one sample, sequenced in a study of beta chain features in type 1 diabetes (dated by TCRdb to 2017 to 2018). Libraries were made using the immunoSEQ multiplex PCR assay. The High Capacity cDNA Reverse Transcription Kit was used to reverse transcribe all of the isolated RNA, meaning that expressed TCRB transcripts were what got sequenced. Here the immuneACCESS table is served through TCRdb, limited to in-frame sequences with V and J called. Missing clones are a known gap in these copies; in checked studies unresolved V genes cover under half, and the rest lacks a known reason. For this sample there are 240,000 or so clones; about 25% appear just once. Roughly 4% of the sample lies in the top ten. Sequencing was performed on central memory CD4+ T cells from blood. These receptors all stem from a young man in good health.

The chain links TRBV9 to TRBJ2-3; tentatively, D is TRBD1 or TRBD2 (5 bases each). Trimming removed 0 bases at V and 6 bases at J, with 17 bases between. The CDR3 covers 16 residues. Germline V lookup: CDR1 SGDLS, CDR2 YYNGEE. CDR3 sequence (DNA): TGTGCCAGCAGCGTAGGGGTCGGGGCTCTAGGGGATACGCAGTATTTT. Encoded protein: CASSVGVGALGDTQYF.

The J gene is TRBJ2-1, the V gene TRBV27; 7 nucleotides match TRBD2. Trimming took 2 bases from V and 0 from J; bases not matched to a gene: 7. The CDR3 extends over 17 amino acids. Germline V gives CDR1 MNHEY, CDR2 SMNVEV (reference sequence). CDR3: CASSLQASGYSYNEQFF. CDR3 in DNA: TGTGCCAGCAGTTTACAGGCTAGCGGTTACTCCTACAATGAGCAGTTCTTC.

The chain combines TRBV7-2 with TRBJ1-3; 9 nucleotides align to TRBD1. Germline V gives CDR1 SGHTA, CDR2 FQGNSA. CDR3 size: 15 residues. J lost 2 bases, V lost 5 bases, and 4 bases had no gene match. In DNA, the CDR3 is TGTGCCAGCAGCCCCTGGACAGGGGCTGGAAACACCATATATTTT. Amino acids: CASSPWTGAGNTIYF.

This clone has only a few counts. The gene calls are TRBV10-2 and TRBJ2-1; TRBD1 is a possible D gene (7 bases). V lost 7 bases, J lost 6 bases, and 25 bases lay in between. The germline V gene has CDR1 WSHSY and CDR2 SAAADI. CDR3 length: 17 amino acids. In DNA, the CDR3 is TGCGCCAGCATCGCCGCCACCGGGACAGAGGGGGGCAATGAGCAGTTCTTC. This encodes CASIAATGTEGGNEQFF.

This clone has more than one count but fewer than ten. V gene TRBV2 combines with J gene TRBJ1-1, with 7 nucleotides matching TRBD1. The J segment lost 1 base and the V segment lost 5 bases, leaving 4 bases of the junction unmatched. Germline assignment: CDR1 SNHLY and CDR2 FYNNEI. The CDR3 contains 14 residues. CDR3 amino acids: CASSRQGPNTEAFF. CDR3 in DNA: TGTGCCAGCAGTCGACAGGGACCGAACACTGAAGCTTTCTTT.

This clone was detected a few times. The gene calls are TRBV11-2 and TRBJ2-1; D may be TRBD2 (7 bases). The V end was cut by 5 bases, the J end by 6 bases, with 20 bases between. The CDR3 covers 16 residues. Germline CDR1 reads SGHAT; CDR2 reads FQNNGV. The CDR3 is CASSDRLAGAGNEQFF. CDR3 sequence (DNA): TGTGCCAGCAGCGACCGACTAGCAGGGGCCGGCAATGAGCAGTTCTTC.

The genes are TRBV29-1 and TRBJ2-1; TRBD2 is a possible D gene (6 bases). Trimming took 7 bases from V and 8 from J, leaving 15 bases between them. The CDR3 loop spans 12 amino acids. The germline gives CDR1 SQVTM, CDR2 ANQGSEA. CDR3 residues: CSALREGYEQFF. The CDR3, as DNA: TGCAGCGCCCTGCGGGAAGGGTATGAGCAGTTCTTC.

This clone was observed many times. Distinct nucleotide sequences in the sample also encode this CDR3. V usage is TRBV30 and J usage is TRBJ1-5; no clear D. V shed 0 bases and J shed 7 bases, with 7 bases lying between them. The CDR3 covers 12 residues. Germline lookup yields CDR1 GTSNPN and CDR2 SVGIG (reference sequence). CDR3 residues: CAWSVGGQPQHF. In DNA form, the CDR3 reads TGTGCCTGGAGTGTTGGTGGGCAGCCCCAGCATTTT.

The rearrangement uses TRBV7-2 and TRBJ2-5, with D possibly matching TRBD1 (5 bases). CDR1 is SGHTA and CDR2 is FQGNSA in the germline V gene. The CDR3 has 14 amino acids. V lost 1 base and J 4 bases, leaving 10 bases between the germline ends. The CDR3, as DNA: TGTGCCAGCAGCTTAGAACTGGGGCGAGAGACCCAGTACTTC. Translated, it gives CASSLELGRETQYF.

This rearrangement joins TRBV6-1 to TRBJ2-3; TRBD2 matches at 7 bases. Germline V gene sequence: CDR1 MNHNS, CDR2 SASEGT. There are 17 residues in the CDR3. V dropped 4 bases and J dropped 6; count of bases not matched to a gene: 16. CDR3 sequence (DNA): TGTGCCAGCAGTGTGGTCCCGTCAGGCGTGGGGGGGGATACGCAGTATTTT. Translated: CASSVVPSGVGGDTQYF.

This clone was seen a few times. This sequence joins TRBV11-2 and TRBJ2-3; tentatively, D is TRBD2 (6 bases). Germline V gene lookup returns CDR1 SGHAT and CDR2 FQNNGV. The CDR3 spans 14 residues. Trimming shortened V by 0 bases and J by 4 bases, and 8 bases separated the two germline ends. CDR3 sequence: CASSLDWRADTQYF. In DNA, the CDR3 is TGTGCCAGCAGCTTAGATTGGAGGGCAGATACGCAGTATTTT.

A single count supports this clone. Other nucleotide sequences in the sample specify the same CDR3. CDR3 bases: TGTGCCTGGAGTGTACAAGGCTCTAGCAATCAGCCCCAGCATTTT. This translates into CAWSVQGSSNQPQHF. The gene calls are TRBV30 and TRBJ1-5, with D uncertain. Germline V gene data show CDR1 as GTSNPN and CDR2 as SVGIG (reference sequence). This CDR3 is built from 15 residues. V gave up 0 bases and J gave up 0 bases, with 9 bases separating them.

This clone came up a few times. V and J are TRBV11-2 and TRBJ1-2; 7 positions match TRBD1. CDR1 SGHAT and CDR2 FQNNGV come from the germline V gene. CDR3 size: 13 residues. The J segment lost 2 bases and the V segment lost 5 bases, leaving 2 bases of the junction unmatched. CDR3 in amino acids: CASSGTANYGYTF. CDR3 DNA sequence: TGTGCCAGCAGCGGGACAGCCAACTATGGCTACACCTTC.

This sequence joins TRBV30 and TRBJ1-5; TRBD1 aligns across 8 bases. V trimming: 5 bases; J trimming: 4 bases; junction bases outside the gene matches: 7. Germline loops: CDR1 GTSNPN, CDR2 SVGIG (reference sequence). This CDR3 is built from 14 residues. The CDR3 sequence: CAWDSGTGNQPQHF. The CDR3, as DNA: TGTGCCTGGGATTCCGGGACAGGAAATCAGCCCCAGCATTTT.

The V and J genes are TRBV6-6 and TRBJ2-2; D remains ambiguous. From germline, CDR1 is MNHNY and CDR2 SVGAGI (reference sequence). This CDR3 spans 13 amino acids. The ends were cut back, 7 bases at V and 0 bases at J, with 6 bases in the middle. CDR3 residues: CASKASNTGELFF. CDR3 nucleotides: TGTGCCAGCAAGGCCTCGAACACCGGGGAGCTGTTTTTT.